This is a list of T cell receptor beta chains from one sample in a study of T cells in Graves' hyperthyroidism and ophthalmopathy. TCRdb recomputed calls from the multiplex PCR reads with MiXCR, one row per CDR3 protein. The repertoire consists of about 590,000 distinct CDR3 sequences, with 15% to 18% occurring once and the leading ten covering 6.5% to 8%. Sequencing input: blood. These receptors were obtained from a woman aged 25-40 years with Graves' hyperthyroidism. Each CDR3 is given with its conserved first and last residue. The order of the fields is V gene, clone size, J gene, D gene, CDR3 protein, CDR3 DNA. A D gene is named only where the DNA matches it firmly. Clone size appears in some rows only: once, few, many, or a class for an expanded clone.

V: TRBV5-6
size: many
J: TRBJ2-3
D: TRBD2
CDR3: CASSLGSGYTDTQYF
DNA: TGTGCCAGCAGCTTAGGTAGCGGGTATACAGATACGCAGTATTTT

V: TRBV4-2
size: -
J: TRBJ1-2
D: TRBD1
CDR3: CASSQDQGADYGYTF
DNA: TGTGCCAGCAGCCAAGATCAGGGGGCGGACTATGGCTACACCTTC

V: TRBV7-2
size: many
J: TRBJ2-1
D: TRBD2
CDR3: CASVWAGDLNYNEQFF
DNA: TGTGCCAGCGTGTGGGCGGGAGATCTGAATTACAATGAGCAGTTCTTC

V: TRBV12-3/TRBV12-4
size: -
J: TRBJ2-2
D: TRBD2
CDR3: CASSPGTSGKAGELFF
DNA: TGTGCCAGCAGTCCCGGGACTAGCGGGAAAGCCGGGGAGCTGTTTTTT

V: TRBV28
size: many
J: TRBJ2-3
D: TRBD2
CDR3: CASSKTSGSGYTQYF
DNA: TGTGCCAGCAGTAAGACTAGCGGGAGTGGGTATACGCAGTATTTT

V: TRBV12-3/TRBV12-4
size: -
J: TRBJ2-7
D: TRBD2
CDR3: CASSSRGTSGRSSYEQYF
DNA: TGTGCCAGCAGTTCTAGAGGGACTAGCGGGAGGTCCTCCTACGAGCAGTACTTC

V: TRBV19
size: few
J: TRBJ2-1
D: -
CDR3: CASSIDRTSYNEQFF
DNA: TGTGCCAGTAGTATAGATCGGACCTCGTACAATGAGCAGTTCTTC

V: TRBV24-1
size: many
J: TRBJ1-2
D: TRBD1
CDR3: CATSDLGQAYGYTF
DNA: TGTGCCACCAGTGATTTGGGACAGGCCTATGGCTACACCTTC

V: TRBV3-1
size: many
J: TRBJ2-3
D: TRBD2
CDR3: CASSQDRAGVDTQYF
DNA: TGTGCCAGCAGCCAAGATCGTGCGGGAGTAGATACGCAGTATTTT

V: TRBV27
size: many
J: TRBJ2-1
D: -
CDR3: CASSLLEYNEQFF
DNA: TGTGCCAGCAGTTTATTAGAGTACAATGAGCAGTTCTTC

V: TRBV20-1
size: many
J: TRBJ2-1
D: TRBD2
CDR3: CSASGTSGKYNEQFF
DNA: TGCAGTGCTTCCGGGACTAGCGGGAAGTACAATGAGCAGTTCTTC

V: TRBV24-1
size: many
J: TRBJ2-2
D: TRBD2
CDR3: CATRPRAGVGNGELFF
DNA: TGTGCCACCAGACCGAGAGCGGGAGTTGGGAACGGGGAGCTGTTTTTT

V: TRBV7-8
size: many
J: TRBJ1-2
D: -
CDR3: CASSSIEEGHYGYTF
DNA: TGTGCCAGCAGCTCGATCGAGGAGGGGCACTATGGCTACACCTTC

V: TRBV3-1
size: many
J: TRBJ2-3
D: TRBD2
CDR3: CASSQMTSGRTDTQYF
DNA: TGTGCCAGCAGCCAGATGACTAGCGGGAGAACAGATACGCAGTATTTT

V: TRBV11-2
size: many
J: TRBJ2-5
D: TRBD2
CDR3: CASSASGGQETQYF
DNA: TGTGCCAGCAGCGCCTCGGGGGGCCAAGAGACCCAGTACTTC

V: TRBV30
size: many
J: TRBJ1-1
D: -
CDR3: CAWSVFNTEAFF
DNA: TGTGCCTGGAGTGTATTTAACACTGAAGCCTTCTTT

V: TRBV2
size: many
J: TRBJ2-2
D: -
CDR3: CASRETGELFF
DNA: TGTGCCAGCAGGGAAACCGGGGAGCTGTTTTTT

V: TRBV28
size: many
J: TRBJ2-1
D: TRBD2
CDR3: CASSPPLAGGSREQFF
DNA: TGTGCCAGCAGTCCCCCACTAGCGGGAGGGTCCAGGGAGCAGTTCTTC

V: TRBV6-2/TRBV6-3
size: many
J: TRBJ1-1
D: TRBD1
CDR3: CASRRTGDSDTEAFF
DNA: TGTGCCAGCAGGAGAACAGGGGATTCGGACACTGAAGCTTTCTTT

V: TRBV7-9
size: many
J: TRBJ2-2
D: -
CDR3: CASSLTTSHTGELFF
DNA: TGTGCCAGCAGCTTAACGACCTCCCACACCGGGGAGCTGTTTTTT

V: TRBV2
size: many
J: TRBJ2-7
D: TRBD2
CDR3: CASSDAGTSGRPPYEQYF
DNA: TGTGCCAGCAGTGATGCCGGGACTAGCGGGAGGCCGCCCTACGAGCAGTACTTC

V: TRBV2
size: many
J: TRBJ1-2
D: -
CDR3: CASTTGYYGYTF
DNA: TGTGCCAGTACTACAGGGTACTATGGCTACACCTTC

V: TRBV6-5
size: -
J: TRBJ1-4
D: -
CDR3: CASSYRDEKLFF
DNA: TGTGCCAGCAGTTACAGGGATGAAAAACTGTTTTTT

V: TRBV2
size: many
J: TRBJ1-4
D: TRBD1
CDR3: CASDGTGGAQGEKLFF
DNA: TGTGCCAGTGACGGGACAGGGGGCGCCCAGGGAGAAAAACTGTTTTTT

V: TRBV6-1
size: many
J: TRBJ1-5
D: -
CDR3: CASSPPSRGASNQPQHF
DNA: TGTGCCAGCAGCCCCCCCAGCAGGGGCGCTAGCAATCAGCCCCAGCATTTT

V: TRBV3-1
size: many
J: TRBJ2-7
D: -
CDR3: CASSQGGSWTYEQYF
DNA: TGTGCCAGCAGCCAAGGGGGGTCGTGGACATACGAGCAGTACTTC

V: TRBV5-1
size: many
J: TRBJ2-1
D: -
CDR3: CASSLGDSSGNEQFF
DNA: TGCGCCAGCAGCTTGGGGGACTCTTCGGGCAATGAGCAGTTCTTC

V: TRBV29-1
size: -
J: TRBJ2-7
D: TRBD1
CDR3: CSVVSGQGALGEQYF
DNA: TGCAGCGTTGTTTCCGGACAGGGGGCCCTGGGCGAGCAGTACTTC

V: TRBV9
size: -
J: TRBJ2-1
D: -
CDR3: CASSVRDLGYNEQFF
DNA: TGTGCCAGCAGCGTCCGGGACCTGGGGTACAATGAGCAGTTCTTC

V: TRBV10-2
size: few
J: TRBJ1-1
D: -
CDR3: CASSERNTEAFF
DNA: TGCGCCAGCAGTGAGAGAAACACTGAAGCTTTCTTT

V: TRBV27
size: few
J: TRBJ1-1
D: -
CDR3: CASSTITGGTEAFF
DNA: TGTGCCAGCAGCACGATTACAGGAGGAACTGAAGCTTTCTTT

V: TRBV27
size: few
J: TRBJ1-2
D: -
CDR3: CASSVRGALFGYTF
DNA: TGTGCCAGCAGTGTGCGGGGAGCCCTTTTCGGCTACACCTTC

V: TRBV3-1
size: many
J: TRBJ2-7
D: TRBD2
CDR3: CASSQGNGRGFEQYF
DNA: TGTGCCAGCAGCCAAGGAAACGGGAGGGGGTTCGAGCAGTACTTC

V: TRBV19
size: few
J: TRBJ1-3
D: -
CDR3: CASTPGGISGNTIYF
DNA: TGTGCCAGTACCCCCGGGGGGATCTCTGGAAACACCATATATTTT

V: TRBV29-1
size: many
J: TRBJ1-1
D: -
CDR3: CSVEVTENTEAFF
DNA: TGCAGCGTTGAGGTCACAGAGAACACTGAAGCTTTCTTT

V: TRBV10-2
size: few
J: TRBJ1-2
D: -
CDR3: CASSESGVELIRYGYTF
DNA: TGCGCCAGCAGTGAGTCGGGGGTCGAGCTTATTCGCTATGGCTACACCTTC

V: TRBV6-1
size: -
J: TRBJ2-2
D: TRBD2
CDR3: CASSGWTSGRAGGELFF
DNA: TGTGCCAGCAGTGGATGGACTAGCGGGAGGGCCGGGGGGGAGCTGTTTTTT

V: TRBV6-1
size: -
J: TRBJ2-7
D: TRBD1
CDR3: CASTLQTGVGEQYF
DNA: TGTGCCAGCACCCTGCAGACAGGGGTAGGGGAGCAGTACTTC

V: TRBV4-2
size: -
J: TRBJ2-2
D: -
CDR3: CASSRVGAGELFF
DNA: TGTGCCAGCAGCCGAGTGGGTGCCGGGGAGCTGTTTTTT

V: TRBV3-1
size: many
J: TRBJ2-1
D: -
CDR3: CASSREGSYNEQFF
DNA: TGTGCCAGCAGCAGAGAGGGGTCGTACAATGAGCAGTTCTTC

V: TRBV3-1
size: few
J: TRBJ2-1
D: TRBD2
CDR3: CASSQLLAGGIEQFF
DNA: TGTGCCAGCAGCCAATTGCTAGCGGGAGGGATTGAGCAGTTCTTC

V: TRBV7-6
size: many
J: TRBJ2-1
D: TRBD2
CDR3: CASSTASGYNEQFF
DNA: TGTGCCAGCAGCACGGCTAGCGGATACAATGAGCAGTTCTTC